Each of the 13 T cell receptor beta chains below was sequenced from the same sample in a study of shared clonotypes between healthy human individuals. Sequenced by immunoSEQ multiplex PCR; TCRdb stores in-frame clones only, minus some. The sample has roughly 2.5 million clones; approximately 92% are singletons. Source material: naive CD4+ T cells sorted from blood. The subset here: CD45RA+ positively selected. Receptor source: a man between 18 and 29 years old in good health.

To note about this clone: This same CDR3 is encoded by further DNA sequences in the sample. The chain employs TRBV7-2 and TRBJ1-5; 9 positions agree with TRBD1. After removal of 1 base from V and 2 bases from J, the junction contained 0 bases not matched to a gene. This CDR3 is 15 amino acids long. Germline-derived CDR1 and CDR2 are SGHTA and FQGNSA. This CDR3 is CASSLGDRGNQPQHF. CDR3 sequence (DNA): TGTGCCAGCAGCTTAGGGGACAGGGGCAATCAGCCCCAGCATTTT.

Details on this clone: This specimen includes other DNA sequences encoding the same CDR3. V usage is TRBV5-1 and J usage is TRBJ1-2; no clear D. Per germline, CDR1 SGHRS and CDR2 YFSETQ. This CDR3 has 12 amino acids. Trimming took off 0 bases at V and 4 bases at J, with 4 bases between the two ends. The CDR3 DNA is TGCGCCAGCAGCTTGGACTCCTATGGCTACACCTTC. This gives the protein CASSLDSYGYTF.

The V call is TRBV19, the J call TRBJ1-3; D perhaps matches TRBD1 (5 bases). The CDR3 is 14 amino acids. Germline CDR1 and CDR2: LNHDA and SQIVND (reference sequence). The V and J ends lost 6 bases and 0 bases respectively, with 9 bases between them. In DNA form, the CDR3 reads TGTGCCAGTAGCCTGACAGACTCTGGAAACACCATATATTTT. Its translation: CASSLTDSGNTIYF.

V and J are TRBV5-6 and TRBJ1-1; 7 nucleotides line up with TRBD1. Looked up from germline, CDR1 is SGHDT and CDR2 is YYEEEE. This CDR3 region has 12 residues. With V trimmed by 5 bases and J by 8 bases, 6 bases remained unmatched. The CDR3 protein is CASSPLTGEAFF. CDR3 DNA sequence: TGTGCCAGCAGTCCCTTGACAGGGGAAGCTTTCTTT. Drawing the rest from reference TRBV5-6 and TRBJ1-1, the complete variable domain is DAGVTQSPTHLIKTRGQQVTLRCSPKSGHDTVSWYQQALGQGPQFIFQYYEEEERQRGNFPDRFSGHQFPNYSSELNVNALLLGDSALYLCASSPLTGEAFFGQGTRLTVV.

This clone was detected only a few times. The chain couples TRBV29-1 to TRBJ1-1, with TRBD1 as a possible D gene (5 bases). The CDR3 has 14 amino acids. V lost 5 bases and J 1 base, leaving 14 bases between the germline ends. Looked up from germline, CDR1 is SQVTM and CDR2 is ANQGSEA. The CDR3 sequence: CSVKQEITNTEAFF. The CDR3, as DNA: TGCAGCGTTAAACAGGAGATTACGAACACTGAAGCTTTCTTT.

This clone was seen just once. The chain recombines TRBV7-9 with TRBJ2-5; D gene uncertain. CDR1 and CDR2 (germline): SEHNR, FQNEAQ (reference sequence). Between the trimmed V and J ends, which lost 5 bases and 1 base, there was a span of 20 bases. This CDR3 region has 17 residues. DNA for the CDR3: TGTGCCAGCAGCCCGGACCAAATCGGAACGGTCCAAGAGACCCAGTACTTC. Its translation is CASSPDQIGTVQETQYF.

This chain joins TRBV6-1 and TRBJ2-2; D remains unclear. Germline V gives CDR1 MNHNS, CDR2 SASEGT. Deletions cut 4 bases from V and 2 bases from J, with 8 bases between. This CDR3 is 14 amino acids long. The CDR3, as DNA: TGTGCCAGCAGTGTTGGGCCAAACACCGGGGAGCTGTTTTTT. Translation: CASSVGPNTGELFF.

This clone was counted a single time. The V call is TRBV9, the J call TRBJ2-7; D tentatively fits TRBD1 or TRBD2 (6 bases each). Looked up from germline, CDR1 is SGDLS and CDR2 is YYNGEE. This CDR3 has 14 residues. Trimming stripped 0 bases from V and 6 bases from J, with 13 bases between. CDR3 residues: CASSVGGAGSEQYF. The CDR3 DNA is TGTGCCAGCAGCGTAGGGGGGGCCGGTTCCGAGCAGTACTTC. The variable domain in full, completed from reference TRBV9 and TRBJ2-7, reads DSGVTQTPKHLITATGQRVTLRCSPRSGDLSVYWYQQSLDQGLQFLIQYYNGEERAKGNILERFSAQQFPDLHSELNLSSLELGDSALYFCASSVGGAGSEQYFGPGTRLTVT.

The rearrangement joins TRBV5-4 to TRBJ2-5; no clear D gene. V was pared by 0 bases and J by 5 bases, with 11 bases between. Germline V gene data show CDR1 as SGHNT and CDR2 as YYREEE (reference sequence). The CDR3 loop spans 14 amino acids. CDR3 amino acids: CASSLAGFKETQYF. CDR3 sequence (DNA): TGTGCCAGCAGCTTGGCTGGCTTCAAGGAGACCCAGTACTTC.

The gene calls are TRBV5-6 and TRBJ2-5; D call uncertain. Germline assignment: CDR1 SGHDT and CDR2 YYEEEE. This CDR3 has 12 amino acids. V gave up 0 bases and J gave up 4 bases, with 4 bases separating them. CDR3 sequence: CASSLVRETQYF. CDR3 in DNA: TGTGCCAGCAGCTTGGTCAGAGAGACCCAGTACTTC. The full variable domain, completed using reference TRBV5-6 and TRBJ2-5, is DAGVTQSPTHLIKTRGQQVTLRCSPKSGHDTVSWYQQALGQGPQFIFQYYEEEERQRGNFPDRFSGHQFPNYSSELNVNALLLGDSALYLCASSLVRETQYFGPGTRLLVL.

The chain carries TRBV5-1 and TRBJ1-5; 7 bases match TRBD1. CDR3 length: 15 residues. The germline CDR1 and CDR2 sequences are SGHRS and YFSETQ. The V and J ends lost 0 bases and 3 bases, in that order; junction bases with no gene match: 3. The DNA for the CDR3 is TGCGCCAGCAGCTTGGCGGGACAGCCCAATCAGCCCCAGCATTTT. Its protein is CASSLAGQPNQPQHF.

The V gene is TRBV9, the J gene TRBJ2-1, with a tentative D call TRBD2 (5 bases). CDR1 is SGDLS and CDR2 is YYNGEE in the germline V gene. The length of the CDR3 is 13 residues. V was shortened by 5 bases and J by 0 bases, with 6 bases between the two germline ends. The CDR3 coding sequence is TGTGCCAGCAGAGGAGGCTCCTACAATGAGCAGTTCTTC. Residues: CASRGGSYNEQFF.

This chain links TRBV28 with TRBJ1-1; D unclear. Deletions cut 2 bases from V and 7 bases from J, with 14 bases between. The CDR3 has 14 amino acids. Per the germline V gene, CDR1 is MDHEN and CDR2 is SYDVKM. The CDR3 DNA sequence: TGTGCCAGCAGTTTAGGGTCGCCGATATTTGAAGCTTTCTTT. Translating gives CASSLGSPIFEAFF.